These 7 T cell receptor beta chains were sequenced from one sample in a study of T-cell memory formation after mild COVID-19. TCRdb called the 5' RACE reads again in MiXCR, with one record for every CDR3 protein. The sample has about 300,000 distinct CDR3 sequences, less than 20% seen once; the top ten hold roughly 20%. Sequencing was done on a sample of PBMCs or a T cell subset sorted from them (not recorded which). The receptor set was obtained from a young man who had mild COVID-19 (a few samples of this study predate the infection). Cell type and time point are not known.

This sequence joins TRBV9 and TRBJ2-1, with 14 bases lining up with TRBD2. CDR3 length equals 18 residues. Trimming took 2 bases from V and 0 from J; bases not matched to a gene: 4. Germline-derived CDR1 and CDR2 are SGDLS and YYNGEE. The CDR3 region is CASSVTSGGGSSYNEQFF. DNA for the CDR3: TGTGCCAGCAGCGTGACTAGCGGGGGGGGTAGCTCCTACAATGAGCAGTTCTTC.

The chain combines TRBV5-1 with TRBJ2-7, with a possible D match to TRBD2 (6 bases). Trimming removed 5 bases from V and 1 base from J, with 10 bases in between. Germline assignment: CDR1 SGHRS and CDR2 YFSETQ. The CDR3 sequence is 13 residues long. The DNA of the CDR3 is TGCGCCAGCAGATTCGGGGGATCCTACGAGCAGTACTTC. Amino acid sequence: CASRFGGSYEQYF.

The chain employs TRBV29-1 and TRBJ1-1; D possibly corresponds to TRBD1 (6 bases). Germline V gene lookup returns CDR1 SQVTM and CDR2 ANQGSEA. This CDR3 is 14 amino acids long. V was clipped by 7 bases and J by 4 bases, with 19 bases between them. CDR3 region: CSARQASWGTEAFF. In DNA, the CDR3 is TGCAGCGCCCGACAGGCCTCCTGGGGCACTGAAGCTTTCTTT. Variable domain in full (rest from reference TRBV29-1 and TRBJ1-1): SAVISQKPSRDICQRGTSLTIQCQVDSQVTMMFWYRQQPGQSLTLIATANQGSEATYESGFVIDKFPISRPNLTFSTLTVSNMSPEDSSIYLCSARQASWGTEAFFGQGTRLTVV.

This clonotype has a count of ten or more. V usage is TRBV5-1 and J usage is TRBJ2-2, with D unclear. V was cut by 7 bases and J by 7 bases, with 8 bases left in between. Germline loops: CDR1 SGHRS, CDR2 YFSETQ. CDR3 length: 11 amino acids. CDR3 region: CASSEGGELFF. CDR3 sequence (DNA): TGCGCCAGCTCCGAAGGCGGGGAGCTGTTTTTT.

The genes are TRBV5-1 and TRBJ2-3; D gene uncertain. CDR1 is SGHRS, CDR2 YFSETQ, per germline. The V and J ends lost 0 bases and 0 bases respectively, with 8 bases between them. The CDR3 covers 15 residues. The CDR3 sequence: CASSLAGPSTDTQYF. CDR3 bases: TGCGCCAGCAGCTTGGCAGGCCCCAGCACAGATACGCAGTATTTT.

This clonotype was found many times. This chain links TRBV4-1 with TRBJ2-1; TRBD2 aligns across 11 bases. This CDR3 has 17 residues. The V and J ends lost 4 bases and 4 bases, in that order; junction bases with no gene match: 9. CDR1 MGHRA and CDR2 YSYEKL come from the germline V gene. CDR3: CASSLSPSSGGYNEQFF. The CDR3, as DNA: TGCGCCAGCAGCCTGTCTCCCTCTAGCGGGGGGTACAATGAGCAGTTCTTC.

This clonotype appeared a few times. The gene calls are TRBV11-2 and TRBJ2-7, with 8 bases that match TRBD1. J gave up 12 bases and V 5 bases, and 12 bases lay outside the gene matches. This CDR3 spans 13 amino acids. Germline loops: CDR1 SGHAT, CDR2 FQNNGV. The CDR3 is CASSPPPWDRLYV. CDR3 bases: TGTGCCAGCAGCCCACCCCCCTGGGACAGGCTGTACGTC.